This TCR beta chain was captured by sequencing in a study of identical twins. TCRdb redid the calling of the 5' RACE reads with MiXCR, one entry per CDR3 protein. The table lists about 530,000 distinct CDR3 sequences, around 15% of them singletons. V was trimmed by 4 bases and J by 12 bases, leaving 12 bases between them. This CDR3 contains 10 residues. From germline, CDR1 is SQVTM and CDR2 ANQGSEA. These data also featured in a second study, about yellow fever vaccine responses in identical twins.

The sample comprised CD4+ T cells sorted from blood. V is TRBV29-1 and J is TRBJ1-1, with no clear D. The receptor comes from a young woman in good health. The CDR3 spells CSVGSLGTFF. The CDR3, as DNA: TGCAGCGTTGGTTCTTTAGGGACTTTCTTT.